The source of this T cell receptor beta chain is a study of shared clonotypes between healthy human individuals. Sequenced by immunoSEQ multiplex PCR; TCRdb stores in-frame clones only, minus some. The sample carries approximately 620,000 clones, 97% recorded once. This CDR3 comprises 15 residues. V lost 4 bases to trimming and J lost 0 bases, with 9 bases between them. Germline loops: CDR1 ENHRY, CDR2 SYGVKD. This clonotype was sampled from a woman aged 25 to 39 in good health. The chain carries TRBV10-3 and TRBJ2-2, with a weak D call TRBD2 (5 bases). Sequencing was performed on naive CD4+ T cells sorted from blood. Subset in this sample: CD45RA+ positively selected. DNA for the CDR3: TGTGCCATCAGTGCTAGCCTAGCGAACACCGGGGAGCTGTTTTTT. Its protein is CAISASLANTGELFF.